The TCR beta chain described here comes from a study of cytomegalovirus exposure and HLA in healthy donors. PCR employed 60 Vbeta and 13 Jbeta primers. Clones were read by immunoSEQ multiplex PCR, and TCRdb kept only the in-frame ones, dropping some. The table shows 200,000 or so clones, with roughly 87% occurring only once. The CDR3 is 17 amino acids. Germline V CDR1 and CDR2: SEHNR, FQNEAQ (reference sequence). Remarks on this clone: Relative to the germline gene, one junction end is altered; a read error may explain this.

The chain employs TRBV7-9 and TRBJ2-7, with 10 nucleotides matching TRBD1. The source is a girl in the first two years of life in good health and CMV-seronegative. The sample taken for sequencing was PBMCs. This CDR3 reads CSSRNLGGQGPTYEQYF. The CDR3 region has the DNA TGTTCCAGCAGGAACCTGGGGGGACAGGGGCCCACCTACGAGCAGTACTTC.